The T cell receptor (beta chain) described here comes from a study of blood T cell repertoires in COVID-19. Overall study: Acute-phase and convalescent COVID-19 samples originated in the United States, Italy and Spain. T cells, B-cell-depleted T cells, or PBMCs provided the cDNA or gDNA that served as material.

Original handling: It was from reference gene primer amplification that nucleated cell counts were estimated. Method: immunoSEQ multiplex PCR; TCRdb's copy keeps in-frame clones and lacks some. Clone size and V and J calls were adopted from that table, with D and trimming inferred from the DNA. The sample shows hundreds of thousands of clones, 85% to 90% of them seen only once. Per the germline V gene, CDR1 is MDHEN and CDR2 is SYDVKM. Trimming shortened V by 2 bases and J by 5 bases, and 21 bases separated the two germline ends. The CDR3 runs 17 residues. J is TRBJ2-5 and V is TRBV28; perhaps TRBD1 as D (6 bases). This TCR was sampled from a man at least 80 years old with acute or convalescent COVID-19. Material: peripheral blood. CDR3 DNA: TGTGCCAGCAGTTTAAAACCGACAGGTTACGGTCCCGAGACCCAGTACTTC. Translating it yields CASSLKPTGYGPETQYF. Supplemented by reference TRBV28 and TRBJ2-5, the full variable domain reads DVKVTQSSRYLVKRTGEKVFLECVQDMDHENMFWYRQDPGLGLRLIYFSYDVKMKEKGDIPEGYSVSREKKERFSLILESASTNQTSMYLCASSLKPTGYGPETQYFGPGTRLLVL.